A selection of T cell receptor beta chains follows, all from one sample in a study of cytomegalovirus exposure and HLA in healthy donors. The repertoire was sequenced with immunoSEQ multiplex PCR; TCRdb's copy has only in-frame clones and lacks some. The profile shows 120,000 to 150,000 clones, 73% of them singletons. The sample was PBMCs. Receptors originate from a middle-aged woman in good health and CMV-seronegative. CDR3s leave out the opening cysteine and the closing phenylalanine or tryptophan. Fields, in order: V gene, CDR3 protein.

TRBV5-1	ASILDTGGTEAF
TRBV11-2	ASSLSGGSGGEAF
TRBV27	ASSSGQGVYSPLH
TRBV23-1	AAPLVPQATEAF
TRBV13	ASRPATGSISGNTIY
TRBV4-1	ASSQVSGTDTQY
TRBV4-2	ASSPLGLAGGNTGELF
TRBV10-3	AISGTRGQETQY
TRBV11-3	ASSKLAGDYNEQF
TRBV6-1	ASSDRPIPLSDRAF
TRBV5-1	ASSVGGLSTDTQY
TRBV6-5	ATRVGSEQF
TRBV11-3	ASSTRTSGGGSDTQY
TRBV5-4	ASMRGGSTDTQY
TRBV28	ASRLTGETQY
TRBV2	ASTQGGESWEKLF
TRBV5-4	AGGVFLDTEAF
TRBV11-3	ASSLGGPSTDTQY
TRBV7-2	ASSSMTGSGNTIY
TRBV4-1	ASSLRGPRDNEQF
TRBV6-1	ASGGAGGWDTQY
TRBV29-1	SVVGAHSLYGNEQF